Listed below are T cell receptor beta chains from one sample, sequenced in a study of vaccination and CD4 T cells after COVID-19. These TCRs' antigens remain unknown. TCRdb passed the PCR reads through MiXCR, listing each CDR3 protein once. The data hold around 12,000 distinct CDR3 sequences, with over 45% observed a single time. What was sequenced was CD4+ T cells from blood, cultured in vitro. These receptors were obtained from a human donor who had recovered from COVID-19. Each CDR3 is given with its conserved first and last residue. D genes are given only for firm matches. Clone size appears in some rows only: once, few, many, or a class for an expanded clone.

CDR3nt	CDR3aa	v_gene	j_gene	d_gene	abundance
TGTGCCAGCAGTTCAAGCACAGGGAGGGGTTCACCCCTCCACTTT	CASSSSTGRGSPLHF	TRBV7-2	TRBJ1-6	-	-
TGCAGTGCTCCAGGGGATACCTACGAGCAGTACTTC	CSAPGDTYEQYF	TRBV20-1	TRBJ2-7	-	-
TGTGCCAGCAGCTCCTATCTGGCCAATGAGCAGTTCTTC	CASSSYLANEQFF	TRBV7-3	TRBJ2-1	-	-
TGTGCCAGCAGACCGGGACTAGCAGGGGCAGATACGCAGTATTTT	CASRPGLAGADTQYF	TRBV6-2/TRBV6-3	TRBJ2-3	TRBD2	few
TGTGCCAGTAGTATTCGGGACTCCACAGATACGCAGTATTTT	CASSIRDSTDTQYF	TRBV19	TRBJ2-3	-	few
TGCAGTGCTAGCCTAGCGGGAGCGTCCTACGAGCAGTACTTC	CSASLAGASYEQYF	TRBV20-1	TRBJ2-7	TRBD2	-
TGTGCCATCAGTGAGTGGCAGGGGGCGACAGAAACGCAGTATTTT	CAISEWQGATETQYF	TRBV10-3	TRBJ2-3	TRBD1	-
TGTGCCAGCAGTTTGGGACAGGGGCAAGAGACCCAGTACTTC	CASSLGQGQETQYF	TRBV5-4	TRBJ2-5	TRBD1	few
TGCAGTGCTAGAGATCCGGTCGTGGGTGCCTATGGCTACACCTTC	CSARDPVVGAYGYTF	TRBV20-1	TRBJ1-2	-	few
TGTGCCAGCAGCTTAGACTTATTTGGGGACACTGAAGCTTTCTTT	CASSLDLFGDTEAFF	TRBV7-8	TRBJ1-1	-	-
TGTGCCATCAGTGTGTCCTCGTTCAGAAACTATGGCTACACCTTC	CAISVSSFRNYGYTF	TRBV10-3	TRBJ1-2	-	-
TGCAGCGGCGGGGGGGGTGGAGTGGACACCTTC	CSGGGGGVDTF	TRBV29-1	TRBJ1-2	-	-
TGCGCCAGCAGCCTCCGGGACGGTAGCACAGATACGCAGTATTTT	CASSLRDGSTDTQYF	TRBV5-1	TRBJ2-3	-	-
TGCAGTGCTCCGGACGGATACCGCTATGGCTACACCTTC	CSAPDGYRYGYTF	TRBV20-1	TRBJ1-2	-	-
TGCGCCAGCAGCTTGGGTGGGGTGAACACTGAAGCTTTCTTT	CASSLGGVNTEAFF	TRBV5-1	TRBJ1-1	-	-
TGCGCCAGCAGCTTGGAGAGACTAGCGGGCACAGATACGCAGTATTTT	CASSLERLAGTDTQYF	TRBV5-1	TRBJ2-3	TRBD2	few
TGTGCCAGCAGCCAAGTCCTGGGACAGGGGGCAAGAGGCTACACCTTC	CASSQVLGQGARGYTF	TRBV14	TRBJ1-2	TRBD1	-
TGTGCCAGCAGTGTTAACATTCCTGAAAAACTGTTTTTT	CASSVNIPEKLFF	TRBV2	TRBJ1-4	-	-
TGTGCCAGTAGTACAGCGGCCCCCATGAACACTGAAGCTTTCTTT	CASSTAAPMNTEAFF	TRBV19	TRBJ1-1	-	-
TGTGCCAGCAGCTTAGCCCCGTCATCTAGGTTTGATACGCAGTATTTT	CASSLAPSSRFDTQYF	TRBV11-2	TRBJ2-3	-	once
TGCAGTGCTAGAACAAGGGGAGCTGGGGCCAACGTCCTGACTTTC	CSARTRGAGANVLTF	TRBV20-1	TRBJ2-6	-	-
TGTGCCAGCAGCCCCGGACAGGGGACTACTAATTCACCCCTCCACTTT	CASSPGQGTTNSPLHF	TRBV12-3/TRBV12-4	TRBJ1-6	TRBD1	-
TGTGCCAGCAGTGAAATCGGACAGGCCCCCTACGAGCAGTACTTC	CASSEIGQAPYEQYF	TRBV2	TRBJ2-7	TRBD1	-
TGTGCCAGCAGGCCCCCGTTGGACATTAAATTCCTTTACGAGCAGTACTTC	CASRPPLDIKFLYEQYF	TRBV6-4	TRBJ2-7	-	-
TGTGCCAGCAGCTTTAAGGGGAGCCCCGAGCAGTACTTC	CASSFKGSPEQYF	TRBV7-3	TRBJ2-7	-	-
TGCGCCAGCAGCCCCGCAGACAGGGTTCGCGACGAGCAGTGCTTC	CASSPADRVRDEQCF	TRBV5-1	TRBJ2-7	TRBD1	-
TGTGCCGTTGTCGTCAGGGGGCGCGGGCAGTTCTTC	CAVVVRGRGQFF	TRBV7-9	TRBJ2-1	TRBD1	once
TGTGCCACCAGTGATTCGGGCAGGGGTCTTGCTCACAATGAGCAGTTCTTC	CATSDSGRGLAHNEQFF	TRBV24-1	TRBJ2-1	-	once
TGTGCCAGCTCACCACCAGACAGGGGGCGTCAGCCCCAGCATTTT	CASSPPDRGRQPQHF	TRBV18	TRBJ1-5	TRBD1	few
TGTGCCAGCAGCCGACTAGCGGGAATTTACGAGCAGTACTTC	CASSRLAGIYEQYF	TRBV2	TRBJ2-7	TRBD2	-
TGTGCCAGCAGCTTAGCCTTTCCCTCCTACGAGCAGTACTTC	CASSLAFPSYEQYF	TRBV7-9	TRBJ2-7	-	-
TGTGCCACCTCGTTGACTCTGGACTATGGCTACACCTTC	CATSLTLDYGYTF	TRBV25-1	TRBJ1-2	-	-
TGTGCCATCAGATCAACAGGGGCGGCTCAGCCCCAGCATTTT	CAIRSTGAAQPQHF	TRBV10-3	TRBJ1-5	TRBD1	-
TGTGCCACTAACCGGGACAGATTATACGAGCAGTACTTC	CATNRDRLYEQYF	TRBV6-1	TRBJ2-7	TRBD1	-
TGTGCCAGCAGTTACCAAGAGACCCAGTACTTC	CASSYQETQYF	TRBV2	TRBJ2-5	-	few
TGTGCCAGCAGCTTGGGAGGGAGCTCCTACAATGAGCAGTTCTTC	CASSLGGSSYNEQFF	TRBV5-4	TRBJ2-1	-	-
TGCGCCAGCACTTGTCTAGCGGGGGGACCGGACTTAGCCAAAAACATTCAGTACTTC	CASTCLAGGPDLAKNIQYF	TRBV10-1	TRBJ2-4	TRBD2	-
TGTGCCAGCAGCTTAGTATCAGGGACAGGGAACACTGAAGCTTTCTTT	CASSLVSGTGNTEAFF	TRBV11-2	TRBJ1-1	TRBD1	-
TGTGCCAGCAGGCTCACTGGCGAGACCCAGTACTTC	CASRLTGETQYF	TRBV11-3	TRBJ2-5	-	-
TGCGCCAGCAGCCAAGGATCCAACAGGGGCGGCTACACCTTC	CASSQGSNRGGYTF	TRBV4-3	TRBJ1-2	TRBD1	-
TGTGCCAGTAGACCGAGGGGCGTATATAGCAATCAGCCCCAGCATTTT	CASRPRGVYSNQPQHF	TRBV19	TRBJ1-5	-	-